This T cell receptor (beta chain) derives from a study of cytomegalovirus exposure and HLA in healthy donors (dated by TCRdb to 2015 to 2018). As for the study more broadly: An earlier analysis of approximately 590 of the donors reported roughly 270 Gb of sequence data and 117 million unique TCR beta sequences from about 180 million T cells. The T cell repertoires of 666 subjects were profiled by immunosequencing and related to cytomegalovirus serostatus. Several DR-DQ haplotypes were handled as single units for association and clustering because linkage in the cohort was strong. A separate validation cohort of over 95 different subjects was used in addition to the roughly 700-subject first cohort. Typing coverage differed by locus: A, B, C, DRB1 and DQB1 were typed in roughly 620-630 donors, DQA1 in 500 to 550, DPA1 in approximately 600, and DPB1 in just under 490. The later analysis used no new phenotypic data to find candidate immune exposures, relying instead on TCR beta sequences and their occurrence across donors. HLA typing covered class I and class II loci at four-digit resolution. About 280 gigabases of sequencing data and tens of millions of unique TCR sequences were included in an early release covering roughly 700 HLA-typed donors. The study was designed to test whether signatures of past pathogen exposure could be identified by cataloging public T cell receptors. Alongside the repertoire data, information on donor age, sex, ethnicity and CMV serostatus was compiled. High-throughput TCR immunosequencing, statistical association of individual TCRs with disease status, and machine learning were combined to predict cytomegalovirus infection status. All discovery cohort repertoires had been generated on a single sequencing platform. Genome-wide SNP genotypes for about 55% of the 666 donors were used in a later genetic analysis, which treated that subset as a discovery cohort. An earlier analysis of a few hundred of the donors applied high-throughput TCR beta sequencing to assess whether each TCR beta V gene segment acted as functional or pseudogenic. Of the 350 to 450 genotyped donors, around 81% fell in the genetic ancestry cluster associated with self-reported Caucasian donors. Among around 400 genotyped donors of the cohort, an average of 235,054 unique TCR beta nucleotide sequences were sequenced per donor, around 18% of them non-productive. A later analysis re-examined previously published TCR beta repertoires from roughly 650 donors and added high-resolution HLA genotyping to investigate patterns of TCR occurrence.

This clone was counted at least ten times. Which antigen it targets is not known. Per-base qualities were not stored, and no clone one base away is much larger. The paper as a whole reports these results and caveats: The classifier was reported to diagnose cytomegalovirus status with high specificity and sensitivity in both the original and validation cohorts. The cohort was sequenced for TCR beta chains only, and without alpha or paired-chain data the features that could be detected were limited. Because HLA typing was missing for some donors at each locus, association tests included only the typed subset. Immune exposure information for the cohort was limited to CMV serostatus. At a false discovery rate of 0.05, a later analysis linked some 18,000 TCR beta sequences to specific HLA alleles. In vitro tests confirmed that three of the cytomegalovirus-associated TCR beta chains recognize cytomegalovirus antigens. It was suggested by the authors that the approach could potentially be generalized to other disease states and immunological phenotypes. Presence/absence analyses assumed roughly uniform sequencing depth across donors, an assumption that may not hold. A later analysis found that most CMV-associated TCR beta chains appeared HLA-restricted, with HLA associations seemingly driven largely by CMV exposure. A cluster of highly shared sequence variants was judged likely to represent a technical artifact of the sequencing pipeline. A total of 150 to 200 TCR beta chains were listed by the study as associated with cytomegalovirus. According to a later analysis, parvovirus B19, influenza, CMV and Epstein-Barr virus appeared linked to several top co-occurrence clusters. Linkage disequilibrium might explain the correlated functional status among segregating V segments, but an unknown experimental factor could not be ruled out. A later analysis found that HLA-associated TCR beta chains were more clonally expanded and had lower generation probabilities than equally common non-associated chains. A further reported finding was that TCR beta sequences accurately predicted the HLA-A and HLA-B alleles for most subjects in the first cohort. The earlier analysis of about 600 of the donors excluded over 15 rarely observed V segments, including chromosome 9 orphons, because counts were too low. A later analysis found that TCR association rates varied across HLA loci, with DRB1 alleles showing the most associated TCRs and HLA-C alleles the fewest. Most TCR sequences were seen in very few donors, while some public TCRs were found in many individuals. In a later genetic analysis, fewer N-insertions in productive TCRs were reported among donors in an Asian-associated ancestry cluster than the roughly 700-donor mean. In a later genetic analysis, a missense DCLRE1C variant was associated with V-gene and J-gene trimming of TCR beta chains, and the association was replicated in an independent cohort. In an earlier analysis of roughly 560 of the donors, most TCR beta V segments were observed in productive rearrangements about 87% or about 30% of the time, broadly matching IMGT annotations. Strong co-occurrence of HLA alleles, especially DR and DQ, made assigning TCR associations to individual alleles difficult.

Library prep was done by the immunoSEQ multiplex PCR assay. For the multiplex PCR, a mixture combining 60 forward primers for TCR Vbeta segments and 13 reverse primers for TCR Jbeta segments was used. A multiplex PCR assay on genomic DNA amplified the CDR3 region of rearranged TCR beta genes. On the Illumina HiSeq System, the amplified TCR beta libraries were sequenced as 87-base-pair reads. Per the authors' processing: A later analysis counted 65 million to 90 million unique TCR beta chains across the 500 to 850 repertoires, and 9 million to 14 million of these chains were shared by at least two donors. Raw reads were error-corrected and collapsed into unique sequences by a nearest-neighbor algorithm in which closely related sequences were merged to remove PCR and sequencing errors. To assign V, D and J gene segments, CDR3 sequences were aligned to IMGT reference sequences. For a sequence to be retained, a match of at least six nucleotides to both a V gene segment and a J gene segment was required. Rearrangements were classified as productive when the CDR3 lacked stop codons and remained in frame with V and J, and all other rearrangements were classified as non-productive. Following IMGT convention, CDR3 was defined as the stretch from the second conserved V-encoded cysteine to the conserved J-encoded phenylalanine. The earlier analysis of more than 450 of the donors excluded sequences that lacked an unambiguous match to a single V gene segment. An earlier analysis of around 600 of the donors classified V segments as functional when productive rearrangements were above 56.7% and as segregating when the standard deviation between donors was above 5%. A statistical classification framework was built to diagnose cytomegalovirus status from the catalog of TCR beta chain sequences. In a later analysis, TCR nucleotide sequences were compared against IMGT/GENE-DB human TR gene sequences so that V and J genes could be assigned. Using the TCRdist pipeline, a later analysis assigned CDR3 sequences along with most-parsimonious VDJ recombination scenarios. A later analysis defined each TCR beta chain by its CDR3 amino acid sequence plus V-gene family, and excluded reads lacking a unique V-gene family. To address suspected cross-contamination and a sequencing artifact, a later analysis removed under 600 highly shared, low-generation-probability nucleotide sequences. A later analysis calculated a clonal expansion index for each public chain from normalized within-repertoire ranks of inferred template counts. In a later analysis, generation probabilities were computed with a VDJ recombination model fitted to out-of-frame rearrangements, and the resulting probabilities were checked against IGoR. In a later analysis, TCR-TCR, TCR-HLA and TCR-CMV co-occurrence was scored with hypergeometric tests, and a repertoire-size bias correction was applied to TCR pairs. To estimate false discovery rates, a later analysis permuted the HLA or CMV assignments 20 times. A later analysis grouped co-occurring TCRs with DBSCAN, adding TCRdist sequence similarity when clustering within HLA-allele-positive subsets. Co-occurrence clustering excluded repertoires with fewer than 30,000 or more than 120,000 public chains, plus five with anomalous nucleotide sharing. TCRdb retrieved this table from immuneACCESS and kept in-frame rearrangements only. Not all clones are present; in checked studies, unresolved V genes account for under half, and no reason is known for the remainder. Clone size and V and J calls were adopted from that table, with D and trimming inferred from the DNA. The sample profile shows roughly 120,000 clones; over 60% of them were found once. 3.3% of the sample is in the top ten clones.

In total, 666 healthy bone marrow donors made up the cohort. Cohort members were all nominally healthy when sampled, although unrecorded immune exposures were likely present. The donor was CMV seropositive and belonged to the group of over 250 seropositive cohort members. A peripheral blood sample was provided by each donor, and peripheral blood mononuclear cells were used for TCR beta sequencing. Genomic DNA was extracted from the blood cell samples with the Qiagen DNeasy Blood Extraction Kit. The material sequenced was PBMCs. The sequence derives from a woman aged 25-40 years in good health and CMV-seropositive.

The CDR3 reads as follows: CASSVEGAAGTEAFF. The nucleotide sequence reads TGTGCCAGCAGCGTAGAAGGGGCCGCGGGAACTGAAGCTTTCTTT. The chain is made from TRBV9 and TRBJ1-1; 5 matching bases give a weak D call of TRBD1. From the cysteine through the phenylalanine, the CDR3 covers 15 amino acids. Left in the record is the CDR3 DNA by itself, 45 bases read in frame from the first base. CDR1 and CDR2 are read off the germline V gene as SGDLS and YYNGEE. V loses 0 bases of germline sequence and J loses 5 bases, and the interval between the two ends is 14 bases.